This TCR beta chain comes out of a study of blood T cell repertoires in COVID-19 (dated by TCRdb to about 2020). About the full investigation: Samples covering the acute and convalescent phases of COVID-19 were provided by collaborators in the United States, Italy and Spain. The material from the prospective study consisted of cDNA or gDNA derived from T cells, B-cell-depleted T cells, or PBMCs. Deeply sampled blood TCRbeta repertoires from subjects exposed to, actively infected with, or recovered from COVID-19 were included in the dataset. The repertoires were released in a freely available public database intended as a resource for research on the immune response to SARS-CoV-2. Samples came from the ongoing ImmuneRACE study (first 160 participants) plus 1,254 subjects from 6 global collaborators. Sample metadata almost always included a de-identified subject ID, COVID-19 status, age in years and sex. HLA class I and class II types, where available, came from metadata supplied by the sample provider rather than from assay-based typing. What the work shows at the level of the full study, not this receptor alone: The amount of clinical and demographic metadata varied by source and participant and was provided uncurated.

Enrolling through a virtual design, the prospective study's participants ranged in age from roughly 18 to 90 years and lived across roughly 23 United States geographic areas. In the prospective study, participants were assigned to cohorts based on the clinical history participants reported in a screening survey and a study questionnaire. Each participant in the prospective study had whole blood, serum and a nasopharyngeal or oropharyngeal swab collected by mobile phlebotomists. Over a roughly 2-month period, participants in the prospective study had the option of providing additional blood draws and questionnaires. Blood samples from the prospective study were shipped frozen or at room temperature prior to DNA extraction. Including cysteine and phenylalanine, the CDR3 has 13 amino acids. This entry keeps only the CDR3 DNA: 39 bases, framed from base 1. The germline V gene specifies SGHVS as CDR1 and FQNEAQ as CDR2. A distance of 12 bases separates the germline ends of V and J, which lose 1 base and 11 bases respectively.

TCRbeta CDR3 regions were amplified from genomic DNA by means of the immunoSEQ Assay, a bias-controlled multiplex PCR. On the study's bioinformatics: The number of nucleated cells in each sample was estimated by amplification of reference gene primers within the assay. To quantify the absolute abundance of each unique TCRbeta CDR3 rearrangement, sequence reads were collapsed and filtered. Productive Simpson clonality was computed per sample as the square root of Simpson's diversity index over productive rearrangements. This immuneACCESS table, as held by TCRdb, lists in-frame sequences with V and J called but not all clones. Of the missing ones, under half trace to an unresolved V gene in checked studies; the others have no known cause. That table supplies the V and J calls and clone size; D and trimming were determined from the DNA. The sample has 300,000 to 400,000 clones on record, just over 85% of them singletons. In total, the top ten clones hold about 4.2% of the sample.

Of note for this clone: Its binding antigen is unknown. No per-base quality is available; no much larger clone lies one base away.

The rearranged chain carries TRBV7-8 and TRBJ1-5; no D gene is confidently identified. The clonotype comes from a woman in her thirties or forties with acute COVID-19. The sample consisted of PBMCs or T cells enriched from blood (not recorded which). The DNA reads as follows: TGTGCCAGCAGCTTAGTAGGACTTTCAGCCCAGCATTTT. Translation gives CASSLVGLSAQHF.